The next 2 T cell receptor beta chains were all read from a single sample in a study of shared clonotypes between healthy human individuals. Using immunoSEQ multiplex PCR, the repertoire was profiled, and TCRdb retains in-frame clones only, with some absent. The data show 2 million to 2.5 million clones, approximately 95% seen once. Sequencing was done on a sample of naive CD4+ T cells from PBMCs. This sample's subset: CD45RA+ positively selected. The receptors were sampled from a man between 18 and 35 years old in good health. Some clones in this sample may be carry-over from other donors' samples.

This clone was detected once. The genes are TRBV5-6 and TRBJ2-3; no clear D gene. This CDR3 spans 15 amino acids. The V and J ends lost 4 bases and 4 bases respectively, with 16 bases between them. CDR1 is SGHDT, CDR2 YYEEEE, per germline. CDR3 nucleotide sequence: TGTGCCAGCAGCCCCCCACCGGGTGGCTCAGATACGCAGTATTTT. This codes for CASSPPPGGSDTQYF.

The rearrangement uses TRBV9 and TRBJ1-4; TRBD1 might be the D (5 bases). V was cut by 3 bases and J by 7 bases, with 16 bases left in between. This CDR3 comprises 15 residues. CDR1 and CDR2 from the germline V gene are SGDLS and YYNGEE. This chain's CDR3 is CASSGEGKRGEKLFF. As DNA, the CDR3 is TGTGCCAGCAGCGGGGAGGGGAAACGGGGTGAAAAACTGTTTTTT.